This T cell receptor beta chain derives from a study of T cell repertoires in cytomegalovirus infection. This CDR3 has 13 residues. Germline V gives CDR1 ENHRY, CDR2 SYGVKD. The V end was cut by 10 bases, the J end by 4 bases, with 13 bases between. TCRdb used MiXCR to reprocess the reads, holding one entry per CDR3 protein. The sample includes some 220,000 distinct CDR3 sequences, 9% to 15% of them seen just once. Regarding the study as a whole: HLA-C-restricted CMV clonotypes gave the most frequent clonotype in two of eight donors.

The table lists this clonotype with many counts. Its specificity is not known. The chain carries TRBV10-3 and TRBJ2-2; D perhaps matches TRBD2 (5 bases). The receptor was derived from a human donor in good health (CMV status not recorded). Some clones in this sample may be carry-over from other donors' samples. The sample taken for sequencing was PBMCs. CDR3 bases: TGTGCCACCCACGGGGTCGGCACCGGGGAGCTGTTTTTT. Translated: CATHGVGTGELFF.